The subject of this entry is one TCR beta chain. What antigen it recognizes has not been identified. It has no much larger one-base neighbor in the sample; base qualities were not kept. TCRbeta CDR3 regions were amplified from genomic DNA by means of the immunoSEQ Assay, a bias-controlled multiplex PCR. Regarding the original processing steps: Nucleated cell counts per sample were estimated from amplification of reference gene primers within the assay. To quantify the absolute abundance of each unique TCRbeta CDR3 rearrangement, sequence reads were collapsed and filtered. For each sample, productive Simpson clonality was calculated as the square root of Simpson's diversity index over productive rearrangements. Entries here come from immuneACCESS through TCRdb and include only in-frame sequences with V and J called. Some clones fail to appear in such tables; in the studies checked, an unresolved V gene covers under half of the shortfall, and the cause of the remainder is unknown. V, J and clone size were drawn from that table, and D and trimming were deduced from the DNA. The sample table lists 150,000 to 200,000 clones, about 86% of them with a count of one. The ten biggest clones cover 7% to 7.5% of the sample.

The sample is drawn from a study of blood T cell repertoires in COVID-19 (TCRdb year 2020). For context, the study as a whole: Samples covering the acute and convalescent phases of COVID-19 were provided by collaborators in the United States, Italy and Spain. The material from the prospective study consisted of cDNA or gDNA derived from T cells, B-cell-depleted T cells, or PBMCs. The dataset comprised deeply sampled blood TCRbeta repertoires from subjects exposed to, actively infected with, or recovered from COVID-19. A freely available public database, intended as a resource for researchers studying the immune response to SARS-CoV-2, is where the repertoires were released. Samples were obtained from the ongoing ImmuneRACE study (first 160 participants) and from about 1,300 subjects provided by 6 global collaborators. Sample metadata almost always included a de-identified subject ID, COVID-19 status, age in years and sex. Where available, HLA class I and class II types were obtained from metadata supplied by the sample provider rather than from assay-based typing.

Beyond this particular receptor, the publication reports: The amount of clinical and demographic metadata varied by source and participant and was provided uncurated.

Each collaborating institution followed its own protocols to collect whole blood in K2EDTA tubes. Collaborator samples were shipped for TCRbeta analysis as frozen whole blood, isolated PBMCs, or DNA extracted from either sample type. The CDR3 goes from the cysteine to the phenylalanine over 13 residues. Here the CDR3 DNA is all that survives: 39 bases in frame from base 1. The germline ends are 13 bases apart after V is trimmed by 6 bases and J by 5 bases. Sequences were obtained from peripheral blood. The rearrangement combines TRBV12-3 or TRBV12-4 with TRBJ1-1; TRBD1 could be the D gene, as 6 bases match. This TCR derives from a woman of 80 years or more in a cohort sampled during active or convalescent COVID-19. The bases read TGTGCCAGCAGCCAGACAGGTACAACTGAAGCTTTCTTT. This sequence encodes CASSQTGTTEAFF.